One and the same sample provided the 23 T cell receptor beta chains below, sequenced in a study of blood T cell dynamics during melanoma immunotherapy. This sample's time point: pre-treatment baseline. TCRdb's copy holds only in-frame clones and misses some; the assay was immunoSEQ multiplex PCR. In the table there are 10,000 to 15,000 clones, about 86% of which are singletons. The material was blood, obtained from a patient treated with checkpoint blockade. The source is a human donor with melanoma.

The V call is TRBV10-3, the J call TRBJ2-7; TRBD1 aligns across 7 bases. The V gene end was trimmed by 4 bases and the J gene end by 3 bases; junction bases not matched to a gene: 0. This CDR3 has 12 residues. Germline loops: CDR1 ENHRY, CDR2 SYGVKD. The CDR3 bases are TGTGCCATCAGTGGGACAGGCTACGAGCAGTACTTC. This gives the protein CAISGTGYEQYF.

The V call is TRBV19, the J call TRBJ2-3; D is ambiguous. CDR3 length equals 13 residues. Germline assignment: CDR1 LNHDA and CDR2 SQIVND (reference sequence). V was shortened by 4 bases and J by 3 bases, with 8 bases between the two germline ends. In DNA, the CDR3 is TGTGCCAGTAGTAGAGGCGGAACAGATACGCAGTATTTT. It yields the protein CASSRGGTDTQYF.

CDR3 protein: CASSQSNSGANVLTF. The CDR3 nucleotides read TGTGCCAGCAGCCAATCAAACTCTGGGGCCAACGTCCTGACTTTC. The chain combines TRBV7-9 with TRBJ2-6; D ambiguous. The CDR3 spans 15 residues. Per the germline V gene, CDR1 is SEHNR and CDR2 is FQNEAQ (reference sequence). The V and J ends lost 5 bases and 0 bases respectively, with 8 bases between them.

This sequence joins TRBV18 and TRBJ2-3; possible D gene TRBD2, 7 bases. Per the germline V gene, CDR1 is KGHSH and CDR2 is LQKENI. The ends were cut back, 3 bases at V and 3 bases at J, with 13 bases in the middle. This CDR3 has 15 residues. CDR3 in amino acids: CASSPDGGRTDTQYF. In nucleotides, the CDR3 is TGTGCCAGCTCACCGGACGGGGGGCGAACAGATACGCAGTATTTT.

The chain couples TRBV5-1 to TRBJ2-7; 8 bases are a match to TRBD1. This CDR3 is built from 14 residues. V trimming: 0 bases; J trimming: 6 bases; junction bases outside the gene matches: 5. In germline, CDR1 is SGHRS, CDR2 YFSETQ. The CDR3 loop is CASSLGDRFAEQYF. CDR3 bases: TGCGCCAGCAGCTTGGGGGACAGGTTCGCCGAGCAGTACTTC.

This clone has a handful of counts. The V call is TRBV10-3, the J call TRBJ1-2; 8 positions match TRBD1. Germline CDR1 reads ENHRY; CDR2 reads SYGVKD. V gave up 6 bases and J gave up 3 bases; unmatched junction bases: 0. The CDR3 sequence is 12 residues long. CDR3: CAIRDRDYGYTF. The CDR3 region has the DNA TGTGCCATCAGGGACAGGGACTATGGCTACACCTTC.

The chain combines TRBV30 with TRBJ2-3; 9 nucleotides align to TRBD1. Germline V gene lookup returns CDR1 GTSNPN and CDR2 SVGIG (reference sequence). The CDR3 is 14 amino acids. V trimming: 1 base; J trimming: 1 base; junction bases outside the gene matches: 0. DNA of the CDR3: TGTGCCTGGAGTGGGACAGGGGGCACAGATACGCAGTATTTT. It codes for CAWSGTGGTDTQYF. Full variable domain (outside the CDR3, taken from reference TRBV30 and TRBJ2-3): SQTIHQWPATLVQPVGSPLSLECTVEGTSNPNLYWYRQAAGRGLQLLFYSVGIGQISSEVPQNLSASRPQDRQFILSSKKLLLSDSGFYLCAWSGTGGTDTQYFGPGTRLTVL.

V gene TRBV6-1 combines with J gene TRBJ2-7, with D uncertain. The CDR3 length is 12 residues. Germline V lookup: CDR1 MNHNS, CDR2 SASEGT. Trimming pared 6 bases from V and 6 bases from J, leaving 12 bases between. CDR3: CASRYSLSEQYF. The CDR3 region has the DNA TGTGCCAGCAGGTACAGCCTCAGCGAGCAGTACTTC.

The chain is built from TRBV19 and TRBJ1-2; 7 positions match TRBD1. This CDR3 is 15 amino acids long. Trimming took 7 bases from V and 0 from J; bases not matched to a gene: 8. Germline CDR1 and CDR2: LNHDA and SQIVND (reference sequence). The DNA for the CDR3 is TGTGCCAGTACCGATATACAGGGGACTAACTATGGCTACACCTTC. Protein product: CASTDIQGTNYGYTF.

The chain joins TRBV7-7 to TRBJ2-3; no firm D call. The CDR3 is made up of 13 amino acids. Germline V gives CDR1 SSHAT, CDR2 FNYEAQ (reference sequence). Trimming removed 5 bases from V and 7 bases from J, with 13 bases in between. This chain's CDR3 is CASSPASRNTQYF. The CDR3 region has the DNA TGTGCCAGCAGCCCGGCGAGTCGGAATACGCAGTATTTT.

This chain uses TRBV6-5 with TRBJ2-5; D not resolved. This CDR3 comprises 15 residues. CDR1 and CDR2 from the germline V gene are MNHEY and SVGAGI. Between the trimmed V and J ends, which lost 6 bases and 4 bases, there was a span of 18 bases. The CDR3 sequence: CASSGRALRGETQYF. CDR3 coding DNA: TGTGCCAGCAGCGGTAGGGCTCTGAGAGGAGAGACCCAGTACTTC.

V gene TRBV2 combines with J gene TRBJ2-7; weak D call: TRBD1 (5 bases). The germline V gene encodes CDR1 SNHLY and CDR2 FYNNEI. The CDR3 covers 13 residues. Trimming pared 0 bases from V and 8 bases from J, leaving 11 bases between. The CDR3 coding sequence is TGTGCCAGCAGTGAAGCATATCAGGGCCAGCAGTACTTC. It translates to CASSEAYQGQQYF.

V is TRBV6-1 and J is TRBJ2-2, with 7 bases that match TRBD1. CDR1 MNHNS and CDR2 SASEGT come from the germline V gene. The CDR3 extends over 15 amino acids. V lost 6 bases, J lost 3 bases, and 7 bases stayed unmatched. Written as DNA, the CDR3 is TGTGCCAGCAGGGGACAGAACATTGACACCGGGGAGCTGTTTTTT. It translates to CASRGQNIDTGELFF.

J is TRBJ1-3 and V is TRBV12-2. TRBV12-2 is assigned pseudogene status. CDR3 size: 15 residues. As DNA, the CDR3 is TGTGCAAGTCGCTTAGCCGAGGACTCTGGAAACACCATATATTTT. This encodes CASRLAEDSGNTIYF.

The V gene is TRBV18, the J gene TRBJ1-1, with D possibly matching TRBD1 (6 bases). The CDR3 spans 15 residues. Trimming stripped 4 bases from V and 1 base from J, with 13 bases between. Per the germline V gene, CDR1 is KGHSH and CDR2 is LQKENI. The CDR3 is CASSQDWTANTEAFF. The CDR3 region has the DNA TGTGCCAGCTCACAGGATTGGACAGCGAACACTGAAGCTTTCTTT.

The chain uses TRBV7-9 and TRBJ2-2; no clear D. Germline assignment: CDR1 SEHNR and CDR2 FQNEAQ (reference sequence). Trimming took 6 bases from V and 1 from J, leaving 6 bases between them. The CDR3 consists of 13 residues. The CDR3: CASRTRNTGELFF. CDR3 sequence (DNA): TGTGCCAGCAGAACCCGGAACACCGGGGAGCTGTTTTTT.

The rearrangement uses TRBV19 and TRBJ1-5, with D possibly TRBD1 on 5 matching bases. Trimming removed 5 bases at V and 5 bases at J, with 16 bases between. Germline V gives CDR1 LNHDA, CDR2 SQIVND (reference sequence). CDR3 length: 15 amino acids. The CDR3 spells CASSAIDRGDQPQHF. As DNA, the CDR3 is TGTGCCAGTAGTGCGATAGACAGAGGTGATCAGCCCCAGCATTTT. Supplemented by reference TRBV19 and TRBJ1-5, the full variable domain reads DGGITQSPKYLFRKEGQNVTLSCEQNLNHDAMYWYRQDPGQGLRLIYYSQIVNDFQKGDIAEGYSVSREKKESFPLTVTSAQKNPTAFYLCASSAIDRGDQPQHFGDGTRLSIL.

The rearrangement links TRBV5-1 to TRBJ2-7; D gene uncertain. The CDR3 spans 13 residues. V was pared by 4 bases and J by 7 bases, with 15 bases between. Per the germline V gene, CDR1 is SGHRS and CDR2 is YFSETQ. The CDR3 DNA is TGCGCCAGCAGCCCGGCTTGGGGTCGGGAGCAGTACTTC. It specifies CASSPAWGREQYF.

V and J are TRBV5-1 and TRBJ2-5, with D maybe TRBD1 (5 bases). The V gene lost 4 bases and the J gene lost 1 base, with 11 bases spanning the gap. The CDR3 is 14 residues long. In germline, CDR1 is SGHRS, CDR2 YFSETQ. CDR3 sequence (DNA): TGCGCCAGCAGCGTGGGCAGGGCCCAAGAGACCCAGTACTTC. It codes for CASSVGRAQETQYF.

The chain employs TRBV5-1 and TRBJ2-5, with TRBD2 as a possible D gene (6 bases). Gene TRBJ2-7 matches the end of the DNA better, so the J call may be wrong. Germline CDR1 is SGHRS and CDR2 is YFSETQ. This CDR3 is built from 14 residues. The CDR3 is CASSPGGYMGEQYF. The CDR3 DNA reads as TGCGCCAGCAGCCCCGGAGGGTATATGGGCGAGCAGTACTTC.

V gene TRBV7-8 combines with J gene TRBJ2-1; 7 nucleotides match TRBD1. After removal of 4 bases from V and 4 bases from J, the junction contained 13 bases not matched to a gene. CDR3 length: 17 residues. Germline V lookup: CDR1 SGHVS, CDR2 FQNEAQ. DNA of the CDR3: TGTGCCAGCAGCTCCCAGGCGGCCAGGGGGACATACAATGAGCAGTTCTTC. This translates into CASSSQAARGTYNEQFF.

The CDR3 bases are TGTGCCAGCAGTTACTCAACACTCTACAATGAGCAGTTCTTC. Amino acid sequence: CASSYSTLYNEQFF. The V and J genes are TRBV6-5 and TRBJ2-1; D is undetermined. CDR1 MNHEY and CDR2 SVGAGI come from the germline V gene. V was pared by 0 bases and J by 3 bases, with 6 bases between. The CDR3 has 14 residues.

The rearrangement links TRBV12-5 to TRBJ1-2; D may be TRBD1 (6 bases). The CDR3 covers 17 residues. The V end was cut by 3 bases, the J end by 3 bases, with 20 bases between. Germline V lookup: CDR1 LGHNT, CDR2 FRNRAP. CDR3 in DNA: TGTGCTAGTGGTTTAAGGACAGAGGGTAGGGTTTACTATGGCTACACCTTC. It translates to CASGLRTEGRVYYGYTF.